These T cell receptor beta chains were read from a single sample in a study of tumor and adjacent non-tumor tissue in lung cancer. TCRdb passed the multiplex PCR reads through MiXCR, listing each CDR3 protein once. The sample has 68,000 or so distinct CDR3 sequences; roughly 60% are singletons. The specimen sequenced was lung tumor tissue. These receptors were taken from a man in his forties or fifties with non-small cell lung cancer. The CDR3 runs from the conserved cysteine through the conserved F or W. The D gene is left open where the match is weak. Clone size appears in some rows only: once, few, many, or a class for an expanded clone.

v_call	d_call	cdr3_length	clone_size	j_call	cdr3_aa	cdr3_nt
TRBV5-1	.	15	few	TRBJ2-1	CASSLVGDSYNEQFF	TGCGCCAGCAGCTTGGTGGGAGACTCCTACAATGAGCAGTTCTTC
TRBV6-2/TRBV6-3	TRBD1	15	.	TRBJ2-5	CANWKGQRDWETQYF	TGTGCCAACTGGAAGGGACAGAGGGATTGGGAGACCCAGTACTTC
TRBV10-3	.	15	.	TRBJ2-7	CAISDRPDSDYEQYF	TGTGCCATCAGTGACCGGCCCGACAGCGACTACGAGCAGTACTTC
TRBV30	.	12	few	TRBJ1-2	CAWNSPVSGYTF	TGTGCCTGGAACTCGCCAGTAAGTGGCTACACCTTC
TRBV12-3/TRBV12-4	.	14	.	TRBJ2-2	CARTSGIATGELFF	TGTGCCAGAACCTCGGGGATCGCCACCGGGGAGCTGTTTTTT
TRBV13	TRBD1	13	.	TRBJ2-2	CATRDRNTRELFF	TGTGCCACCAGGGACAGGAACACCAGGGAGCTGTTTTTT
TRBV4-1	.	15	.	TRBJ2-1	CGSGQDWTAYNEQFF	TGCGGCAGCGGCCAAGATTGGACAGCCTACAATGAGCAGTTCTTC
TRBV29-1	TRBD2	15	.	TRBJ2-2	CSVDYRGGNIGELFF	TGCAGCGTTGATTATAGGGGAGGGAACATCGGGGAGCTGTTTTTC
TRBV4-1	.	14	medium-sized	TRBJ1-2	CASSQERGSQGYTF	TGCGCCAGCAGCCAAGAGCGGGGTAGTCAGGGCTACACCTTC
TRBV6-1	TRBD1	16	many	TRBJ1-5	CASSEWSGQGGQPQHF	TGTGCCAGCAGTGAATGGAGCGGACAGGGAGGTCAGCCCCAGCATTTT
TRBV5-6	.	13	many	TRBJ1-2	CASSWTANYGYTF	TGTGCCAGCAGCTGGACAGCAAACTATGGCTACACCTTC
TRBV4-2	.	15	.	TRBJ2-5	CASSRSTGEQETQYF	TGTGCCAGCAGCCGGTCGACTGGCGAGCAAGAGACCCAATACTTC
TRBV5-1	TRBD2	15	once	TRBJ2-7	CASSLAPSGAYEQYF	TGCGCCAGCAGCTTGGCACCTAGCGGGGCCTACGAGCAGTACTTC
TRBV25-1	.	15	few	TRBJ1-2	CTSSESNRDYYGYTF	TGTACCAGCAGTGAATCCAACAGGGACTACTATGGCTACACCTTC
TRBV11-1	TRBD1	17	.	TRBJ2-3	CASSNRPGQLSTSTQYF	TGTGCCAGCAGCAATCGCCCGGGACAGCTTAGCACAAGTACGCAGTATTTT
TRBV7-9	TRBD1	18	.	TRBJ2-1	CASSLGIVGQLSYNEQFF	TGTGCCAGCAGCTTGGGGATAGTGGGACAGCTCTCCTACAATGAGCAGTTCTTC